Following are 17 T cell receptor beta chains from one sample sequenced in a study of blood T cell repertoires in COVID-19. Only in-frame clones appear in the TCRdb table, and some are missing; sequencing was by immunoSEQ multiplex PCR. The sample carries 300,000 to 350,000 clones, about nine tenths recorded once. Sequenced input: peripheral blood. The receptors come from a man younger than 35 with active or convalescent COVID-19.

This chain links TRBV12-3 or TRBV12-4 with TRBJ1-6; D uncertain. V was pared by 1 base and J by 9 bases, with 7 bases between. The CDR3 totals 13 residues. The CDR3 region is CASSLESGSPLHF. As DNA, the CDR3 is TGTGCCAGCAGTTTAGAATCGGGTTCACCCCTCCACTTT.

The J gene is TRBJ1-5, the V gene TRBV19, with TRBD1 matching 8 bases. After removal of 6 bases from V and 0 bases from J, the junction contained 10 bases not matched to a gene. The CDR3 contains 17 residues. Germline V gene lookup returns CDR1 LNHDA and CDR2 SQIVND (reference sequence). As DNA, the CDR3 is TGTGCCAGTAGCATCTTAGGGGGACAGGCTAGCAATCAGCCCCAGCATTTT. As protein: CASSILGGQASNQPQHF.

This chain joins TRBV5-4 and TRBJ2-2; the D is unclear. V lost 3 bases and J 4 bases, leaving 7 bases between the germline ends. The CDR3 runs to 13 residues. In germline, CDR1 is SGHNT, CDR2 YYREEE (reference sequence). In nucleotides, the CDR3 is TGTGCCAGCAGCTCGGCTAGCACCGGGGAGCTGTTTTTT. This sequence encodes CASSSASTGELFF.

V and J are TRBV7-2 and TRBJ2-7; perhaps TRBD1 as D (6 bases). CDR1 SGHTA and CDR2 FQGNSA come from the germline V gene. Trimming shortened V by 1 base and J by 7 bases, and 14 bases separated the two germline ends. The length of the CDR3 is 14 residues. The CDR3 is CASSLGTALIEQYF. Written as DNA, the CDR3 is TGTGCCAGCAGCTTAGGGACAGCCCTCATTGAGCAGTACTTC.

This chain links TRBV5-1 with TRBJ2-5; 11 bases fit TRBD2. The trim removed 4 bases at V and 4 bases at J, leaving 9 bases unmatched. The CDR3 length is 16 residues. Germline lookup yields CDR1 SGHRS and CDR2 YFSETQ. The CDR3 loop reads CASSPGVAGGRETQYF. Written as DNA, the CDR3 is TGCGCCAGCAGCCCTGGGGTAGCGGGAGGGCGAGAGACCCAGTACTTC.

The V gene is TRBV29-1, the J gene TRBJ2-1, with 7 bases fitting TRBD2. V trimming: 3 bases; J trimming: 1 base; junction bases outside the gene matches: 12. The germline V gene has CDR1 SQVTM and CDR2 ANQGSEA. The length of the CDR3 is 17 residues. The CDR3 bases are TGCAGCGTTGAGATGGGTGGCGGGAGTTGGTCCTACAATGAGCAGTTCTTC. Its protein product is CSVEMGGGSWSYNEQFF.

The gene calls are TRBV6-5 and TRBJ2-7, with D maybe TRBD1 (6 bases). CDR3 length equals 15 residues. Looked up from germline, CDR1 is MNHEY and CDR2 is SVGAGI. Trimming removed 6 bases from V and 3 bases from J, with 18 bases in between. The CDR3 coding sequence is TGTGCCAGCAGACCTACAGGGTATGACGACTACGAGCAGTACTTC. Translated, it gives CASRPTGYDDYEQYF.

The chain employs TRBV18 and TRBJ2-3, with 8 bases matching TRBD2. The CDR3 has 15 amino acids. J lost 4 bases, V lost 3 bases, and 6 bases had no gene match. The germline V gene has CDR1 KGHSH and CDR2 LQKENI. CDR3 protein: CASSPQREIADTQYF. CDR3 DNA: TGTGCCAGCTCACCGCAGCGGGAGATAGCAGATACGCAGTATTTT.

The genes are TRBV12-5 and TRBJ2-5; possible D gene TRBD1, 6 bases. The germline gives CDR1 LGHNT, CDR2 FRNRAP. V gave up 2 bases and J gave up 5 bases, with 12 bases separating them. This CDR3 contains 14 residues. CDR3 protein: CASGLRGGWETQYF. The DNA of the CDR3 is TGTGCTAGTGGTTTGCGAGGGGGATGGGAGACCCAGTACTTC.

On this clone itself: This sample also contains other DNA sequences that code for the same CDR3. The V gene is TRBV18, the J gene TRBJ1-6, with 7 bases matching TRBD1. CDR3 length equals 16 residues. Germline V gives CDR1 KGHSH, CDR2 LQKENI. V lost 1 base to trimming and J lost 0 bases; unmatched junction nucleotides: 0. The CDR3 DNA reads TGTGCCAGCTCACCACGGGACAGCTCCTATAATTCACCCCTCCACTTT. This gives the protein CASSPRDSSYNSPLHF.

Of note for this clone: At one end, the junction sequence differs from germline, possibly due to a read error. The chain has TRBV3-1 (or the pseudogene TRBV3-2) and TRBJ2-3; 7 bases align to TRBD2. Germline V CDR1 and CDR2: LGHDT, YNNKEL (reference sequence). The CDR3 length is 16 residues. CDR3 in DNA: TGTGCCCGCAGCCGGGGGAGCGGGCCGGGGGGAGATACGCAGTATTTT. Its protein product is CARSRGSGPGGDTQYF.

The chain couples TRBV7-8 to TRBJ1-5; TRBD1 might be the D (5 bases). Deletions cut 6 bases from V and 7 bases from J, with 16 bases between. Germline-derived CDR1 and CDR2 are SGHVS and FQNEAQ. The CDR3 sequence is 14 residues long. CDR3 sequence (DNA): TGTGCCAGCAGACCGCGGGGGGAGGGCCAGCCCCAGCATTTT. It is translated as CASRPRGEGQPQHF.

The chain carries TRBV4-1 and TRBJ1-6; the D is unclear. The CDR3 is 17 residues long. V was trimmed by 0 bases and J by 1 base, leaving 10 bases between them. Germline CDR1 and CDR2: MGHRA and YSYEKL. As DNA, the CDR3 is TGCGCCAGCAGCCAAGATCGGGTGGGTTCCTATAATTCACCCCTCCACTTT. This sequence encodes CASSQDRVGSYNSPLHF.

The V and J genes are TRBV5-1 and TRBJ2-1, with 11 positions matching TRBD2. The CDR3 is 18 amino acids. Germline V gene lookup returns CDR1 SGHRS and CDR2 YFSETQ. The V and J ends lost 2 bases and 0 bases, in that order; junction bases with no gene match: 7. The chain's CDR3 is CASSFVAGGFSSYNEQFF. The CDR3 DNA follows: TGCGCCAGCAGCTTCGTAGCGGGGGGGTTCAGCTCCTACAATGAGCAGTTCTTC.

This clone was seen only once. Other DNA variants within this sample encode the same CDR3. This rearrangement joins TRBV27 to TRBJ2-1, with 11 bases identical to TRBD1. The CDR3 length is 17 residues. CDR1 is MNHEY and CDR2 is SMNVEV in the germline V gene (reference sequence). Trimming cost V 11 bases and J 4 bases; bases outside gene matches: 16. The DNA of the CDR3 is TGTGCCTGCTGTTTAGGGACAGGGGGGCGGGGGTACAATGAGCAGTTCTTC. Protein: CACCLGTGGRGYNEQFF.

This chain connects TRBV7-3 to TRBJ2-2; 8 bases agree with TRBD2. Germline loops: CDR1 SGHTA, CDR2 FQGTGA. The CDR3 is 17 amino acids. Germline trimming cut 1 base from V and 4 bases from J; bases unmatched to any gene: 8. CDR3 nucleotide sequence: TGTGCCAGCAGCTTAAGTGCGGGAGGCGACTCCACCGGGGAGCTGTTTTTT. Protein: CASSLSAGGDSTGELFF.

This chain uses TRBV10-3 with TRBJ2-3; TRBD2 matches 11 bases. J was trimmed by 0 bases and V by 6 bases; bases with no gene match: 11. The germline V gene has CDR1 ENHRY and CDR2 SYGVKD. This CDR3 is 18 amino acids long. CDR3 protein: CAIRPTSGALASTDTQYF. In DNA form, the CDR3 reads TGTGCCATCAGGCCGACTAGCGGGGCGTTAGCTAGCACAGATACGCAGTATTTT.